The clone carrying this TCR beta chain was counted between two and nine times. Its antigen is not identified. The PCR contained 60 Vbeta and 13 Jbeta primers. Sequencing was performed with immunoSEQ multiplex PCR; in TCRdb, only in-frame clones are kept and a portion is missing. The table has more than 120,000 clones, around 78% seen once. This entry is derived from a study of cytomegalovirus exposure and HLA in healthy donors. General study points: The study carried out a later analysis of TCR beta sequences. It associated around 17,000 of them with specific HLA alleles at a false discovery rate of 0.05. Later on, a genetic analysis was performed. It linked a missense variant in DCLRE1C with V- and J-gene trimming of TCR beta. CMV serostatus stood as the only immune exposure information on hand.

This cohort consisted of healthy bone marrow donors. This TCR was recovered from a woman in her thirties or forties in good health and CMV-seropositive. Sequencing was done on a sample of PBMCs.

The CDR3 is CASSEWGSGDRETQYF. The CDR3 DNA is TGCGCCAGCAGTGAGTGGGGCAGCGGGGATAGGGAGACCCAGTACTTC. V and J are TRBV10-1 and TRBJ2-5; the match to TRBD2 covers 7 bases. This CDR3 is 16 amino acids long. The V and J ends lost 1 base and 5 bases, in that order; junction bases with no gene match: 10. Germline V gene lookup returns CDR1 WNHNN and CDR2 SYGVQD (reference sequence).